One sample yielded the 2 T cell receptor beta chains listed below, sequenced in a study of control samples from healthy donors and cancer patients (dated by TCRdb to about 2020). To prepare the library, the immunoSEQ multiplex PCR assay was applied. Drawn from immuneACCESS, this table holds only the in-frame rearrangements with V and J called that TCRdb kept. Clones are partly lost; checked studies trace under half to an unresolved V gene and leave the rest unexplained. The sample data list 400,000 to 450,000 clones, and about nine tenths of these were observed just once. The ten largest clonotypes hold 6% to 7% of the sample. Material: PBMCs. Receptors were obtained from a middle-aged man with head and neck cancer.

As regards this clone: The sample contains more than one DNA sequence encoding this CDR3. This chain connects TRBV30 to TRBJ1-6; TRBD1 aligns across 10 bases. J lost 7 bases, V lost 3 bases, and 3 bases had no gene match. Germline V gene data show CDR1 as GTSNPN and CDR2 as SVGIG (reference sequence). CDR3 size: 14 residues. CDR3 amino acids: CAWSLGQGNSPLHF. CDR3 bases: TGTGCCTGGAGCCTGGGACAGGGGAATTCACCCCTCCACTTT. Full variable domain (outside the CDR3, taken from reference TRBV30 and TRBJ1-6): SQTIHQWPATLVQPVGSPLSLECTVEGTSNPNLYWYRQAAGRGLQLLFYSVGIGQISSEVPQNLSASRPQDRQFILSSKKLLLSDSGFYLCAWSLGQGNSPLHFGNGTRLTVT.

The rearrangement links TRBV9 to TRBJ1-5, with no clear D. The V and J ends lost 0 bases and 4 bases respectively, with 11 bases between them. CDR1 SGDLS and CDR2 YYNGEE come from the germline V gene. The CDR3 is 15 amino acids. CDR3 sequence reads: CASSVAASPNQPQHF. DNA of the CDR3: TGTGCCAGCAGCGTAGCTGCGTCTCCAAATCAGCCCCAGCATTTT.